These 5 T cell receptor beta chains were all obtained from the same sample, sequenced in a study of T cells after yellow fever vaccination. A single record per CDR3 protein comes from TCRdb applying MiXCR to the 5' RACE reads. Here the sample spans 450,000 to 600,000 distinct CDR3 sequences, 17% being singletons. Sequences were derived from PBMCs, sampled less than 6 days after the first yellow fever vaccination. The origin of the receptors is a man aged 18 to 30 who received the YFV17D yellow fever vaccine.

The V call is TRBV2, the J call TRBJ2-2, with a tentative D call TRBD1 (6 bases). CDR3 size: 15 residues. Germline lookup yields CDR1 SNHLY and CDR2 FYNNEI. V lost 10 bases and J 5 bases, leaving 20 bases between the germline ends. In nucleotides, the CDR3 is TGTGCCACCCTCCTCAGGGGACGAGGGACCGGGGAGCTGTTTTTT. Its protein is CATLLRGRGTGELFF.

This clonotype was detected a few times. The V and J genes are TRBV4-1 and TRBJ2-1; D not certain. Per germline, CDR1 MGHRA and CDR2 YSYEKL. The CDR3 is made up of 14 amino acids. The V end lost 0 bases, the J end lost 9 bases, and 12 bases lay between the germline ends. CDR3: CASSQEAVFGEQFF. The CDR3 region has the DNA TGCGCCAGCAGCCAAGAGGCAGTCTTTGGTGAGCAGTTCTTC.

This clonotype has just a few counts. This chain joins TRBV11-3 and TRBJ1-5; maybe TRBD1 (5 bases). CDR3 length equals 16 residues. Between the trimmed V and J ends, which lost 5 bases and 6 bases, there was a span of 20 bases. CDR1 is SGHNT and CDR2 is YENEEA in the germline V gene. The CDR3: CASSLGTPNQVQPQHF. The CDR3 DNA reads as TGTGCCAGCAGCCTGGGGACTCCGAATCAAGTTCAGCCCCAGCATTTT. Full variable domain (missing parts from reference TRBV11-3 and TRBJ1-5): EAGVVQSPRYKIIEKKQPVAFWCNPISGHNTLYWYLQNLGQGPELLIRYENEEAVDDSQLPKDRFSAERLKGVDSTLKIQPAELGDSAVYLCASSLGTPNQVQPQHFGDGTRLSIL.

In this sample, this clonotype turned up a few times. The genes are TRBV5-1 and TRBJ1-4; no reliable D call. Trimming pared 1 base from V and 4 bases from J, leaving 8 bases between. The CDR3 consists of 14 residues. The germline gives CDR1 SGHRS, CDR2 YFSETQ. The CDR3 is CASSLHGFNEKLFF. The CDR3 bases are TGCGCCAGCAGCTTGCATGGGTTTAATGAAAAACTGTTTTTT.

Only a few counts were recorded for this clonotype. The gene calls are TRBV5-1 and TRBJ1-1; D unresolved. Trimming left V 6 bases short and J 2 bases short, with 17 bases between. Germline V lookup: CDR1 SGHRS, CDR2 YFSETQ. The CDR3 covers 15 residues. Here the CDR3 DNA reads TGCGCCAGCAAGGCAACCGGGGATGCAAACACTGAAGCTTTCTTT. Its protein product is CASKATGDANTEAFF.